The next 2 T cell receptor beta chains were all read from a single sample in a study of blood T cell repertoires in COVID-19. Method: immunoSEQ multiplex PCR; TCRdb's copy keeps in-frame clones and lacks some. This sample carries 250,000 or so clones, 84% of them seen once, and the ten largest clones take less than 2%. The sample was peripheral blood. These receptor sequences come from a middle-aged woman who had recovered from COVID-19.

The chain recombines TRBV20-1 with TRBJ2-7, with 8 bases lining up with TRBD2. The J segment lost 0 bases and the V segment lost 3 bases, leaving 7 bases of the junction unmatched. The germline V gene has CDR1 DFQATT and CDR2 SNEGSKA (reference sequence). CDR3 size: 15 residues. The CDR3 nucleotides read TGCAGTGCTAGTACTAGCGGCCCCATCTCCTACGAGCAGTACTTC. Translated: CSASTSGPISYEQYF.

The chain joins TRBV14 to TRBJ2-1, with TRBD1 identical over 10 bases. V dropped 3 bases and J dropped 4; count of bases not matched to a gene: 9. The CDR3 is 17 residues long. Germline V CDR1 and CDR2: SGHDN, FVKESK. The CDR3: CASSHGYRDRGYNEQFF. The CDR3 nucleotides read TGTGCCAGCAGCCACGGGTACCGGGACAGGGGATACAATGAGCAGTTCTTC.